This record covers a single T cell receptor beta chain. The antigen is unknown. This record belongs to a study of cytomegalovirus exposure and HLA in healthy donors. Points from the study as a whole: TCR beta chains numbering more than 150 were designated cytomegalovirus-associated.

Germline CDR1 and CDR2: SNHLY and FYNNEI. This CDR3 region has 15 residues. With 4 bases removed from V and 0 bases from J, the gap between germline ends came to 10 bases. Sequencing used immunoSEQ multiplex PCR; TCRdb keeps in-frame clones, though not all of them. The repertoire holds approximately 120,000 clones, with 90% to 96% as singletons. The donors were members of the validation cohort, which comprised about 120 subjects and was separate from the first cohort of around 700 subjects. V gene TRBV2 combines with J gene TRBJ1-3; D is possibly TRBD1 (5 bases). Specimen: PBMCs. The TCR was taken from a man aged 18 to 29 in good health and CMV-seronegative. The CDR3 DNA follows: TGTGCCAGCAGTGGAGACAGAAGCTCTGGAAACACCATATATTTT. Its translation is CASSGDRSSGNTIYF.